Below, 32 T cell receptor beta chains from the same sample are listed, as sequenced in a study of identical twins. TCRdb independently ran MiXCR on the 5' RACE reads; one entry per CDR3 protein. The sample shows 500,000 to 650,000 distinct CDR3 sequences, approximately 20% of them seen only once. Separately, the same data were catalogued under a study of yellow fever vaccine responses in identical twins.

The specimen sequenced was CD4+ T cells sorted from blood. Source of these receptors: a woman between 18 and 30 years old in good health.

This clonotype turned up a few times. V and J are TRBV11-2 and TRBJ2-5, with unresolved D. Germline V gives CDR1 SGHAT, CDR2 FQNNGV. Between the trimmed V and J ends, which lost 1 base and 4 bases, there was a span of 10 bases. The CDR3 is 14 amino acids. The CDR3 nucleotides read TGTGCCAGCAGCTTAGCAGCACTTGGAGAGACCCAGTACTTC. Translation gives CASSLAALGETQYF.

There are a few counts of this clonotype. The genes are TRBV5-6 and TRBJ2-7; tentative D call: TRBD2 (5 bases). Per the germline V gene, CDR1 is SGHDT and CDR2 is YYEEEE. The CDR3 is made up of 15 amino acids. V was pared by 2 bases and J by 1 base, with 13 bases between. CDR3 sequence: CASSFSGEFSYEQYV. CDR3 nucleotide sequence: TGTGCCAGCAGCTTTTCCGGGGAGTTTTCCTACGAGCAGTACGTC.

The V gene is TRBV5-8, the J gene TRBJ2-3, with D perhaps matching TRBD1 (5 bases). The CDR3 contains 14 residues. The ends were cut back, 5 bases at V and 1 base at J, with 11 bases in the middle. Per germline, CDR1 SGHTS and CDR2 YDEGEE. CDR3 sequence reads: CASRPPRGTDTQYF. The DNA of the CDR3 is TGTGCCAGCAGGCCTCCCAGGGGCACAGATACGCAGTATTTT.

There are a few counts of this clonotype. This chain connects TRBV7-9 to TRBJ2-3; tentative D call: TRBD2 (6 bases). The CDR3 totals 14 residues. Trimming stripped 2 bases from V and 5 bases from J, with 11 bases between. Per germline, CDR1 SEHNR and CDR2 FQNEAQ (reference sequence). In DNA, the CDR3 is TGTGCCAGCAGCTTACGGGAGCTGGAAGATACGCAGTATTTT. It codes for CASSLRELEDTQYF.

There are a few counts of this clonotype. The chain is built from TRBV20-1 and TRBJ2-2; D may be TRBD2 (5 bases). Germline values: CDR1 DFQATT, CDR2 SNEGSKA (reference sequence). The length of the CDR3 is 15 residues. Deletions cut 5 bases from V and 6 bases from J, with 19 bases between. Written as DNA, the CDR3 is TGCAGTGCTGGACCGGGAACAAGAGGTCCCGGGGAGCTGTTTTTT. Its translation: CSAGPGTRGPGELFF.

Only a few counts were recorded for this clonotype. The rearrangement joins TRBV24-1 to TRBJ2-1; D is uncertain. The V gene lost 7 bases and the J gene lost 0 bases, with 27 bases spanning the gap. Germline V CDR1 and CDR2: KGHDR, SFDVKD. This CDR3 has 20 residues. CDR3 DNA sequence: TGTGCCACCAGCCTTTCGGGTCTTAGAACCCAGGAAAGCTCCTACAATGAGCAGTTCTTC. This sequence encodes CATSLSGLRTQESSYNEQFF.

The chain is built from TRBV29-1 and TRBJ2-1; D perhaps matches TRBD2 (6 bases). Trimming left V 6 bases short and J 8 bases short, with 14 bases between. Germline V gives CDR1 SQVTM, CDR2 ANQGSEA. The CDR3 extends over 12 amino acids. The CDR3 DNA is TGCAGCGTCGTGACTAGGGGCGATGAGCAGTTCTTC. Its protein product is CSVVTRGDEQFF.

V and J are TRBV7-9 and TRBJ1-1; D not certain. The V gene lost 1 base and the J gene lost 2 bases, with 8 bases spanning the gap. This CDR3 spans 14 amino acids. The V gene's germline CDR1 is SEHNR and CDR2 FQNEAQ (reference sequence). The CDR3 reads CASSLVAGNTEAFF. Written as DNA, the CDR3 is TGTGCCAGCAGCTTAGTGGCCGGCAACACTGAAGCTTTCTTT.

This clonotype was seen at least ten times. This chain joins TRBV5-1 and TRBJ2-2, with D unclear. Germline assignment: CDR1 SGHRS and CDR2 YFSETQ. The V and J ends lost 3 bases and 7 bases respectively, with 7 bases between them. This CDR3 region has 12 residues. The CDR3 nucleotides read TGCGCCAGCAGCTCAGGACGCGGGGAGCTGTTTTTT. It codes for CASSSGRGELFF.

This clonotype was seen more than once but under ten times. The chain is built from TRBV7-9 and TRBJ2-5; 8 nucleotides align to TRBD1. Trimming removed 4 bases from V and 5 bases from J; junction bases left unmatched: 15. Germline V CDR1 and CDR2: SEHNR, FQNEAQ (reference sequence). The CDR3 sequence is 17 residues long. CDR3 sequence: CASSYRSGQGFLETQYF. The CDR3, as DNA: TGTGCCAGCAGCTACCGCAGCGGACAGGGATTTTTGGAGACCCAGTACTTC.

This clonotype was seen repeatedly, ten times or more. The chain employs TRBV12-3 or TRBV12-4 and TRBJ1-6; no reliable D call. This CDR3 is 13 amino acids long. Trimming removed 6 bases from V and 7 bases from J, with 10 bases in between. CDR3 sequence (DNA): TGTGCCAGCAGCCTGACCGGGAATTCACCCCTCCACTTT. Amino acids: CASSLTGNSPLHF.

This clonotype was detected many times. The gene calls are TRBV12-3 or TRBV12-4 and TRBJ2-2; D ambiguous. Trimming cost V 3 bases and J 5 bases, with 1 base left between them. The CDR3 spans 11 residues. The CDR3 sequence: CASSFTGELFF. CDR3 sequence (DNA): TGTGCCAGCAGTTTTACCGGGGAGCTGTTTTTT.

This clonotype turned up a few times. The chain recombines TRBV3-1 with TRBJ2-4; D unresolved. CDR3 length: 14 amino acids. CDR1 and CDR2 (germline): LGHDT, YNNKEL (reference sequence). V was clipped by 0 bases and J by 7 bases, with 10 bases between them. CDR3 sequence reads: CASSQDVVLNIQYF. The CDR3 DNA reads TGTGCCAGCAGCCAAGATGTCGTTCTGAACATTCAGTACTTC. Together with reference TRBV3-1 and TRBJ2-4, the CDR3 gives the full variable domain: DTAVSQTPKYLVTQMGNDKSIKCEQNLGHDTMYWYKQDSKKFLKIMFSYNNKELIINETVPNRFSPKSPDKAHLNLHINSLELGDSAVYFCASSQDVVLNIQYFGAGTRLSVL.

The chain links TRBV10-3 to TRBJ1-5, with TRBD1 matching 7 bases. Germline trimming cut 6 bases from V and 4 bases from J; bases unmatched to any gene: 6. The CDR3 length is 14 residues. CDR1 and CDR2 (germline): ENHRY, SYGVKD. CDR3 DNA sequence: TGTGCCATCAGCAGACAGGGTACAAATCAGCCCCAGCATTTT. This translates into CAISRQGTNQPQHF.

This rearrangement joins TRBV5-5 to TRBJ1-2, with 10 bases fitting TRBD1. The CDR3 totals 13 residues. V shed 4 bases and J 6 bases; nucleotides not matched to a gene: 3. The germline V gene encodes CDR1 SGHKS and CDR2 YYEKEE (reference sequence). The CDR3 bases are TGTGCCAGCAGCAAAGGACAGGGGGATGGCTACACCTTC. Translating it yields CASSKGQGDGYTF.

V and J are TRBV15 and TRBJ2-1, with a weak D call TRBD1 (6 bases). Germline lookup yields CDR1 LNHNV and CDR2 YYDKDF (reference sequence). V was clipped by 2 bases and J by 7 bases, with 12 bases between them. CDR3 size: 14 residues. DNA for the CDR3: TGTGCCACCAGCAGAAGGACAGCCTCAAATGAGCAGTTCTTC. This gives the protein CATSRRTASNEQFF.

The rearrangement links TRBV28 to TRBJ1-5; D possibly corresponds to TRBD1 (5 bases). This CDR3 is 16 amino acids long. CDR1 and CDR2 from the germline V gene are MDHEN and SYDVKM. Trimming pared 6 bases from V and 2 bases from J, leaving 17 bases between. The CDR3 sequence is CASSLSWVGRNQPQHF. The CDR3 DNA sequence: TGTGCCAGCAGCCTCTCATGGGTGGGACGCAATCAGCCCCAGCATTTT.

This clonotype has only a few counts. V and J are TRBV5-1 and TRBJ2-1, with 12 positions matching TRBD2. Germline V lookup: CDR1 SGHRS, CDR2 YFSETQ. V shed 5 bases, J shed 9 bases, and the junction held 9 bases outside the gene matches. The CDR3 is made up of 15 amino acids. The CDR3 loop reads CASSSTSGSLVEQFF. CDR3 sequence (DNA): TGCGCCAGCAGTTCGACTAGCGGGAGTTTAGTTGAGCAGTTCTTC.

This clonotype was detected a few times. The J gene is TRBJ2-7, the V gene TRBV15; D is perhaps TRBD2 (5 bases). Near its end, the DNA agrees better with TRBJ2-6, so the J call may be wrong. Germline values: CDR1 LNHNV, CDR2 YYDKDF (reference sequence). This CDR3 region has 13 residues. Here the CDR3 reads CATSREELAGLTF. In DNA, the CDR3 is TGTGCCACCAGCAGAGAGGAATTGGCGGGTCTGACTTTC.

This sequence joins TRBV7-2 and TRBJ2-6; no clear D gene. Trimming removed 5 bases at V and 10 bases at J, with 6 bases between. The CDR3 covers 11 residues. Germline V gives CDR1 SGHTA, CDR2 FQGNSA. CDR3 sequence (DNA): TGTGCCAGCAGCCTCCTGAACGTCCTGACTTTC. Encoded protein: CASSLLNVLTF.

This chain joins TRBV2 and TRBJ1-5; tentatively, D is TRBD1 (5 bases). Trimming cost V 4 bases and J 3 bases, with 13 bases left between them. Germline CDR1 and CDR2: SNHLY and FYNNEI. The CDR3 has 15 amino acids. The CDR3 coding sequence is TGTGCCAGCAGTGGAGACAGTGTCCCCAATCAGCCCCAGCATTTT. Its translation is CASSGDSVPNQPQHF.

This clonotype showed up just once. The gene calls are TRBV11-2 and TRBJ2-3; 9 bases are shared with TRBD1. Germline CDR1 is SGHAT and CDR2 is FQNNGV. V trimming: 5 bases; J trimming: 4 bases; junction bases outside the gene matches: 13. CDR3 length equals 17 residues. CDR3 in DNA: TGTGCCAGCAGCACGGGACCGGGACAGGGATTCGCAGATACGCAGTATTTT. Encoded protein: CASSTGPGQGFADTQYF.

V and J are TRBV15 and TRBJ2-2; D not resolved. There are 15 residues in the CDR3. V was trimmed by 3 bases and J by 4 bases, leaving 12 bases between them. CDR1 is LNHNV, CDR2 YYDKDF, per germline (reference sequence). This CDR3 is CATSSRVAVTGELFF. The DNA for the CDR3 is TGTGCCACCAGCAGTAGGGTGGCGGTCACCGGGGAGCTGTTTTTT.

In this sample, this clonotype turned up many times. The rearrangement uses TRBV12-3 or TRBV12-4 and TRBJ2-1; tentatively, D is TRBD1 (6 bases). The CDR3 is made up of 15 amino acids. V was clipped by 2 bases and J by 0 bases, with 8 bases between them. The CDR3 bases are TGTGCCAGCAGTTTAAGGGGGAGCTCCTACAATGAGCAGTTCTTC. It encodes CASSLRGSSYNEQFF.

This clonotype turned up a few times. V gene TRBV6-1 combines with J gene TRBJ2-1, with 7 bases matching TRBD2. The CDR3 is made up of 14 amino acids. Per germline, CDR1 MNHNS and CDR2 SASEGT. The CDR3 DNA sequence: TGTGCTACGGGGCGGGAGAGTACCTACAATGAGCAGTTCTTC. Encoded protein: CATGRESTYNEQFF.

This chain joins TRBV5-1 and TRBJ2-7, with 12 bases lining up with TRBD1. Germline CDR1 is SGHRS and CDR2 is YFSETQ. The V and J ends lost 4 bases and 2 bases, in that order; junction bases with no gene match: 16. The CDR3 totals 19 residues. CDR3 nucleotides: TGCGCCAGCAGCCACCCGGGACAGGGGGCCATAAAGGGAACCTACGAGCAGTACTTC. It specifies CASSHPGQGAIKGTYEQYF.

The rearrangement uses TRBV28 and TRBJ2-7; D not resolved. This CDR3 is 13 amino acids long. With 5 bases removed from V and 2 bases from J, the gap between germline ends came to 10 bases. CDR1 is MDHEN, CDR2 SYDVKM, per germline. CDR3: CASSQNRPYEQYF. The CDR3, as DNA: TGTGCCAGCAGTCAAAATAGACCCTACGAGCAGTACTTC. Together with reference TRBV28 and TRBJ2-7, the CDR3 gives the full variable domain: DVKVTQSSRYLVKRTGEKVFLECVQDMDHENMFWYRQDPGLGLRLIYFSYDVKMKEKGDIPEGYSVSREKKERFSLILESASTNQTSMYLCASSQNRPYEQYFGPGTRLTVT.

This clonotype has only a few counts. The CDR3 loop is CASSQLAGDTEAFF. The CDR3 DNA reads TGCGCCAGCAGCCAATTGGCAGGGGACACTGAAGCTTTCTTT. The chain couples TRBV4-1 to TRBJ1-1; possibly TRBD1 for D (6 bases). Deletions cut 2 bases from V and 3 bases from J, with 10 bases between. Germline assignment: CDR1 MGHRA and CDR2 YSYEKL. This CDR3 is 14 amino acids long.

This clonotype was seen only a few times. CDR3 coding DNA: TGCGCCAGCAGCCCCGGGGTGGCGCCTGGAAACACCATATATTTT. Protein: CASSPGVAPGNTIYF. The chain combines TRBV5-1 with TRBJ1-3, with no clear D. Trimming cost V 4 bases and J 2 bases, with 13 bases left between them. This CDR3 region has 15 residues. Germline CDR1 and CDR2: SGHRS and YFSETQ.

This clonotype was counted only a few times. The chain links TRBV15 to TRBJ2-5; 8 positions match TRBD1. This CDR3 region has 16 residues. From germline, CDR1 is LNHNV and CDR2 YYDKDF (reference sequence). The V and J ends lost 1 base and 4 bases, in that order; junction bases with no gene match: 8. The DNA for the CDR3 is TGTGCCACCAGCAGAGGTAACCAGGGGGCTGGAGAGACCCAGTACTTC. It yields the protein CATSRGNQGAGETQYF. The full variable domain, in which reference TRBV15 and TRBJ2-5 provide the parts outside the CDR3, is DAMVIQNPRYQVTQFGKPVTLSCSQTLNHNVMYWYQQKSSQAPKLLFHYYDKDFNNEADTPDNFQSRRPNTSFCFLDIRSPGLGDTAMYLCATSRGNQGAGETQYFGPGTRLLVL.

The CDR3 DNA sequence: TGTGCCAGCAGTAACCGACAGGCGGGGATGAACACTGAAGCTTTCTTT. Translation: CASSNRQAGMNTEAFF. The chain is built from TRBV6-4 and TRBJ1-1; D is perhaps TRBD1 (6 bases). In germline, CDR1 is MRHNA, CDR2 SNTAGT. The CDR3 has 16 residues. Deletions cut 5 bases from V and 0 bases from J, with 16 bases between.

This clonotype was detected only a few times. The chain joins TRBV5-1 to TRBJ1-1; TRBD1 might be the D (5 bases). This CDR3 region has 14 residues. CDR1 is SGHRS, CDR2 YFSETQ, per germline. V was shortened by 2 bases and J by 0 bases, with 8 bases between the two germline ends. The CDR3 reads CASSFARVNTEAFF. The CDR3 DNA is TGCGCCAGCAGCTTCGCCAGGGTGAACACTGAAGCTTTCTTT.